This is a list of T cell receptor beta chains from one sample in a study of human T cells and chemical hapten exposure. Using its own MiXCR run on the RACE reads, TCRdb lists one record per CDR3 protein. This sample carries 55,000 to 75,000 distinct CDR3 sequences, approximately 13% of them seen once, and the ten largest clones take 2.4%. Specimen: whole blood, collected in connection with sensitization to the hapten diphenylcyclopropenone (DPC). The receptor source for this set is a man younger than 40 with alopecia areata. Some clones in this sample may be carry-over from other donors' samples. Both conserved end residues are part of each CDR3. Each record gives: D gene, clone size, J gene, CDR3 length, V gene, CDR3 protein, CDR3 DNA. D genes are given only for firm matches. The size of a clone is reported for some rows only, either as once, few or many, or as a class for expanded clones.

d_gene: .; abundance: many; j_gene: TRBJ1-4; len: 14; v_gene: TRBV4-2; CDR3aa: CASSQGDYNEKLFF; CDR3nt: TGTGCCAGCAGCCAAGGCGACTATAATGAAAAACTGTTTTTT
d_gene: .; abundance: few; j_gene: TRBJ1-1; len: 14; v_gene: TRBV7-2; CDR3aa: CASSLYLRVDEAFF; CDR3nt: TGTGCCAGCAGCTTGTATCTGAGGGTAGATGAAGCTTTCTTT
d_gene: TRBD1; abundance: many; j_gene: TRBJ2-3; len: 16; v_gene: TRBV24-1; CDR3aa: CATSDWDRGHTDTQYF; CDR3nt: TGTGCCACCAGTGATTGGGACAGGGGGCACACAGATACGCAGTATTTT
d_gene: .; abundance: many; j_gene: TRBJ2-7; len: 16; v_gene: TRBV7-2; CDR3aa: CASSLATGLLSYEQYF; CDR3nt: TGTGCCAGCAGCTTAGCAACAGGGCTGTTATCCTACGAGCAGTACTTC
d_gene: TRBD1; abundance: many; j_gene: TRBJ2-1; len: 15; v_gene: TRBV5-1; CDR3aa: CASSSPGTGNNEQFF; CDR3nt: TGCGCCAGCAGCTCCCCCGGGACAGGAAACAATGAGCAGTTCTTC
d_gene: TRBD1; abundance: few; j_gene: TRBJ2-7; len: 15; v_gene: TRBV7-8; CDR3aa: CASSPTGAQLREQYF; CDR3nt: TGTGCCAGCAGCCCCACAGGGGCCCAGCTACGCGAGCAGTACTTC
d_gene: .; abundance: .; j_gene: TRBJ1-6; len: 13; v_gene: TRBV28; CDR3aa: CASSLLYNSPLHF; CDR3nt: TGTGCCAGCAGTCTCTTATATAATTCACCCCTCCACTTT
d_gene: .; abundance: few; j_gene: TRBJ2-6; len: 15; v_gene: TRBV29-1; CDR3aa: CSVVGTHSGANVLTF; CDR3nt: TGCAGCGTTGTCGGCACCCACTCTGGGGCCAACGTCCTGACTTTC
d_gene: .; abundance: .; j_gene: TRBJ2-7; len: 19; v_gene: TRBV25-1; CDR3aa: CASSEKPGRSTRDSYEQYF; CDR3nt: TGTGCCAGCAGTGAAAAACCGGGACGGAGTACAAGGGACTCCTACGAGCAGTACTTC
d_gene: TRBD1; abundance: .; j_gene: TRBJ2-7; len: 13; v_gene: TRBV18; CDR3aa: CASSPGQGGEQYF; CDR3nt: TGTGCCAGCTCACCGGGACAGGGGGGCGAGCAGTACTTC
d_gene: .; abundance: many; j_gene: TRBJ2-7; len: 15; v_gene: TRBV6-2/TRBV6-3; CDR3aa: CASRKNGESSYEQYF; CDR3nt: TGTGCCAGCAGGAAAAATGGCGAGAGCTCCTACGAGCAGTACTTC
d_gene: .; abundance: few; j_gene: TRBJ1-6; len: 16; v_gene: TRBV3-1; CDR3aa: CASSQGWGARGSPLHF; CDR3nt: TGTGCCAGCAGCCAGGGGTGGGGAGCTCGTGGTTCACCCCTCCACTTT
d_gene: TRBD2; abundance: .; j_gene: TRBJ2-1; len: 15; v_gene: TRBV3-1; CDR3aa: CASSRLAVSYNEQFF; CDR3nt: TGTGCCAGCAGCCGGCTAGCGGTCTCCTACAATGAGCAGTTCTTC
d_gene: .; abundance: many; j_gene: TRBJ1-2; len: 14; v_gene: TRBV12-3/TRBV12-4; CDR3aa: CASRGGRANYGYTF; CDR3nt: TGTGCCAGCAGGGGAGGGAGAGCTAACTATGGCTACACCTTC
d_gene: .; abundance: .; j_gene: TRBJ1-5; len: 16; v_gene: TRBV7-2; CDR3aa: CASSLAGRDGDQPQHF; CDR3nt: TGTGCCAGCAGCTTAGCGGGTAGGGACGGAGATCAGCCCCAGCATTTT
d_gene: .; abundance: .; j_gene: TRBJ1-1; len: 14; v_gene: TRBV7-2; CDR3aa: CASSFQTMNTEAFF; CDR3nt: TGTGCCAGCAGCTTCCAGACCATGAACACTGAAGCTTTCTTT
d_gene: TRBD1; abundance: many; j_gene: TRBJ1-1; len: 13; v_gene: TRBV6-2/TRBV6-3; CDR3aa: CASSLTGVTEAFF; CDR3nt: TGTGCCAGCAGTTTGACAGGGGTAACTGAAGCTTTCTTT
d_gene: TRBD1; abundance: few; j_gene: TRBJ2-2; len: 16; v_gene: TRBV5-5; CDR3aa: CASSWGRTGGTGELFF; CDR3nt: TGTGCCAGCAGCTGGGGACGGACAGGGGGCACCGGGGAGCTGTTTTTT
d_gene: TRBD2; abundance: .; j_gene: TRBJ2-1; len: 15; v_gene: TRBV7-3; CDR3aa: CASSTAGVPYNEQFF; CDR3nt: TGTGCCAGCAGTACTGCGGGGGTCCCCTACAATGAGCAGTTCTTC
d_gene: .; abundance: few; j_gene: TRBJ2-5; len: 13; v_gene: TRBV12-3/TRBV12-4; CDR3aa: CASRTGAQETQYF; CDR3nt: TGTGCCAGCAGGACCGGGGCCCAAGAGACCCAGTACTTC
d_gene: .; abundance: few; j_gene: TRBJ2-3; len: 15; v_gene: TRBV5-1; CDR3aa: CASSLESPSTDTQYF; CDR3nt: TGCGCCAGCAGCTTAGAAAGCCCTAGCACAGATACGCAGTATTTT
d_gene: .; abundance: .; j_gene: TRBJ1-6; len: 18; v_gene: TRBV20-1; CDR3aa: CSARGYFGGPDLNSPLHF; CDR3nt: TGCAGTGCTAGAGGATATTTTGGGGGTCCGGACCTTAATTCACCCCTCCACTTT
d_gene: .; abundance: .; j_gene: TRBJ1-6; len: 12; v_gene: TRBV7-2; CDR3aa: CASSWILEPLHF; CDR3nt: TGTGCCAGCAGCTGGATTCTGGAACCCCTCCACTTT
d_gene: TRBD1; abundance: few; j_gene: TRBJ1-1; len: 13; v_gene: TRBV29-1; CDR3aa: CSVERTGATEAFF; CDR3nt: TGCAGCGTTGAAAGGACAGGGGCCACTGAAGCTTTCTTT
d_gene: .; abundance: .; j_gene: TRBJ2-7; len: 13; v_gene: TRBV9; CDR3aa: CASSPRQSYEQYF; CDR3nt: TGTGCCAGCAGCCCGCGACAGTCCTACGAGCAGTACTTC
d_gene: .; abundance: many; j_gene: TRBJ1-1; len: 16; v_gene: TRBV30; CDR3aa: CAWSASVGALNTEAFF; CDR3nt: TGTGCCTGGAGTGCATCTGTAGGGGCTCTGAACACTGAAGCTTTCTTT
d_gene: .; abundance: few; j_gene: TRBJ2-4; len: 15; v_gene: TRBV28; CDR3aa: CASSPQQLAKNIQYF; CDR3nt: TGTGCCAGCAGTCCGCAGCAGCTAGCCAAAAACATTCAGTACTTC
d_gene: TRBD1; abundance: .; j_gene: TRBJ2-7; len: 16; v_gene: TRBV28; CDR3aa: CASSLGRDRRIYEQYF; CDR3nt: TGTGCCAGCAGTTTAGGACGGGACAGAAGGATCTACGAGCAGTACTTC
d_gene: .; abundance: many; j_gene: TRBJ2-6; len: 12; v_gene: TRBV29-1; CDR3aa: CSVQSGANVLTF; CDR3nt: TGCAGCGTTCAATCGGGGGCCAACGTCCTGACTTTC
d_gene: .; abundance: few; j_gene: TRBJ2-5; len: 11; v_gene: TRBV28; CDR3aa: CASSFNGGVYF; CDR3nt: TGTGCCAGCAGTTTTAACGGTGGGGTGTACTTC
d_gene: .; abundance: many; j_gene: TRBJ2-1; len: 15; v_gene: TRBV9; CDR3aa: CASSVVAGADNEQFF; CDR3nt: TGTGCCAGCAGCGTAGTGGCGGGGGCCGACAATGAGCAGTTCTTC
d_gene: TRBD2; abundance: .; j_gene: TRBJ2-7; len: 15; v_gene: TRBV7-9; CDR3aa: CASSFTGGGASLQYF; CDR3nt: TGTGCCAGCAGCTTCACCGGCGGGGGGGCAAGCCTGCAGTACTTC